Each of the 21 T cell receptor beta chains below was sequenced from the same sample in a study of PD-1 blockade in classical Hodgkin lymphoma. Time point of the sample: newly diagnosed, previously untreated cHL patient sample. Researchers report purifying CD4+ T cells from thawed PBMCs by magnetic negative selection. TCRdb's copy holds only in-frame clones and misses some; the assay was immunoSEQ multiplex PCR. The sample consists of under 20,000 clones, around four fifths of them appearing once. Sequenced material: CD4+ T cells from blood. These receptors all come from a human donor with classical Hodgkin lymphoma.

The J gene is TRBJ2-3, the V gene TRBV6-5; 9 positions agree with TRBD1. CDR1 and CDR2 (germline): MNHEY, SVGAGI. Trimming took 6 bases from V and 7 from J; bases not matched to a gene: 8. The CDR3 is made up of 14 amino acids. The CDR3 bases are TGTGCCAGCAGGAGGGGGGACAGGGCAAATACGCAGTATTTT. It codes for CASRRGDRANTQYF.

Here the CDR3 reads CASSDHGNTEAFF. The CDR3 region has the DNA TGCGCCAGCAGTGATCACGGGAACACTGAAGCTTTCTTT. V gene TRBV10-1 combines with J gene TRBJ1-1; D gene ambiguous. Germline V lookup: CDR1 WNHNN, CDR2 SYGVQD (reference sequence). Trimming removed 3 bases from V and 1 base from J, with 6 bases in between. This CDR3 contains 13 residues.

The count of this clone is one. The rearrangement joins TRBV5-1 to TRBJ2-3; possibly TRBD2 for D (5 bases). Germline CDR1 is SGHRS and CDR2 is YFSETQ. Trimming removed 3 bases from V and 2 bases from J, with 13 bases in between. The CDR3 is made up of 15 amino acids. The CDR3 protein is CASSSEGQDTDTQYF. The CDR3 nucleotides read TGCGCCAGCAGCTCCGAGGGTCAGGACACAGATACGCAGTATTTT.

The chain employs TRBV28 and TRBJ1-1; D is ambiguous. Trimming pared 8 bases from V and 0 bases from J, leaving 22 bases between. The CDR3 runs to 17 residues. Germline CDR1 reads MDHEN; CDR2 reads SYDVKM. CDR3 DNA: TGTGCCAGCCCGCCCTTGGGAAGGGCTCCAATGAACACTGAAGCTTTCTTT. Protein sequence: CASPPLGRAPMNTEAFF. Full variable domain (rest looked up from reference TRBV28 and TRBJ1-1): DVKVTQSSRYLVKRTGEKVFLECVQDMDHENMFWYRQDPGLGLRLIYFSYDVKMKEKGDIPEGYSVSREKKERFSLILESASTNQTSMYLCASPPLGRAPMNTEAFFGQGTRLTVV.

The V and J genes are TRBV7-2 and TRBJ2-7, with D perhaps TRBD1 (6 bases). The V end was cut by 3 bases, the J end by 0 bases, with 9 bases between. Looked up from germline, CDR1 is SGHTA and CDR2 is FQGNSA. This CDR3 spans 14 amino acids. The DNA of the CDR3 is TGTGCCAGCAGCTTCCGACAGGCCTCCTACGAGCAGTACTTC. The encoded protein is CASSFRQASYEQYF.

V usage is TRBV5-1 and J usage is TRBJ2-7; D is uncertain. Trimming pared 0 bases from V and 3 bases from J, leaving 13 bases between. The CDR3 length is 15 residues. Germline CDR1 is SGHRS and CDR2 is YFSETQ. CDR3 region: CASSLGGTSDYEQYF. In DNA, the CDR3 is TGCGCCAGCAGCTTGGGTGGAACGTCGGACTACGAGCAGTACTTC.

The chain uses TRBV11-2 and TRBJ2-3; D is ambiguous. V lost 1 base, J lost 2 bases, and 7 bases lay in between. Germline values: CDR1 SGHAT, CDR2 FQNNGV. This CDR3 is 14 amino acids long. The CDR3 DNA reads as TGTGCCAGCAGCTTAGGCGCCGCCACAGATACGCAGTATTTT. This translates into CASSLGAATDTQYF.

In the case of this clone: One junction end disagrees with the germline gene, perhaps due to a read error. This chain uses TRBV7-7 with TRBJ2-7, with D perhaps TRBD1 (6 bases). Germline lookup yields CDR1 SSHAT and CDR2 FNYEAQ (reference sequence). The CDR3 sequence is 13 residues long. The chain's CDR3 is CASSLDRNNEQYF. CDR3 in DNA: TGTGCTAGCAGCCTCGACAGGAACAACGAGCAGTACTTC. Using reference TRBV7-7 and TRBJ2-7 for the parts outside the CDR3, the full variable domain is GAGVSQSPRYKVTKRGQDVTLRCDPISSHATLYWYQQALGQGPEFLTYFNYEAQPDKSGLPSDRFSAERPEGSISTLTIQRTEQRDSAMYRCASSLDRNNEQYFGPGTRLTVT.

V and J are TRBV28 and TRBJ2-3; 11 bases fit TRBD1. Germline CDR1 and CDR2: MDHEN and SYDVKM. Trimming removed 5 bases from V and 15 bases from J; junction bases left unmatched: 19. CDR3 length equals 16 residues. CDR3 DNA: TGTGCCAGCAGTCCCGGACAGGGGGCTGTTCGGCGGTTGGATTATTTT. Protein sequence: CASSPGQGAVRRLDYF.

This clone was recorded a few times. This chain joins TRBV7-6 and TRBJ1-1; TRBD1 is a possible D gene (5 bases). The CDR3 extends over 13 amino acids. V was trimmed by 2 bases and J by 8 bases, leaving 12 bases between them. CDR1 is SGHVS, CDR2 FNYEAQ, per germline. The CDR3 spells CASSLRFRDEAFF. The DNA for the CDR3 is TGTGCCAGCAGCTTAAGGTTCAGGGACGAAGCTTTCTTT.

The rearrangement links TRBV5-4 to TRBJ2-1; TRBD2 aligns across 11 bases. Trimming removed 4 bases from V and 7 bases from J; junction bases left unmatched: 7. This CDR3 spans 15 amino acids. The germline V gene encodes CDR1 SGHNT and CDR2 YYREEE (reference sequence). This CDR3 is CASSLAGGSLNEQFF. CDR3 DNA sequence: TGTGCCAGCAGCCTAGCGGGAGGAAGTTTAAATGAGCAGTTCTTC.

V and J are TRBV11-2 and TRBJ1-4; D is perhaps TRBD1 (5 bases). The CDR3 runs to 17 residues. V was clipped by 1 base and J by 8 bases, with 20 bases between them. Germline V lookup: CDR1 SGHAT, CDR2 FQNNGV. The chain's CDR3 is CASSLGGTRYQGEKLFF. The CDR3 DNA reads TGTGCCAGCAGCTTAGGAGGGACGAGATACCAAGGAGAAAAACTGTTTTTT.

The chain is built from TRBV27 and TRBJ1-5, with a weak D call TRBD1 (5 bases). The length of the CDR3 is 15 residues. Germline assignment: CDR1 MNHEY and CDR2 SMNVEV (reference sequence). Trimming left V 3 bases short and J 6 bases short, with 15 bases between. CDR3 region: CASSFSSGGLQPQHF. As DNA, the CDR3 is TGTGCCAGCAGTTTTAGCTCCGGGGGTCTTCAGCCCCAGCATTTT.

The chain joins TRBV2 to TRBJ2-5; tentative D call: TRBD1 (6 bases). This CDR3 has 10 residues. From germline, CDR1 is SNHLY and CDR2 FYNNEI. Between the trimmed V and J ends, which lost 7 bases and 14 bases, there was a span of 14 bases. CDR3 amino acids: CASTGQHTYF. In DNA, the CDR3 is TGTGCCAGCACTGGACAGCACACATACTTC.

The chain links TRBV5-1 to TRBJ2-4; the D gene is possibly TRBD2 (5 bases). This CDR3 spans 15 amino acids. Germline CDR1 is SGHRS and CDR2 is YFSETQ. Trimming cost V 6 bases and J 1 base, with 14 bases left between them. For the CDR3, the DNA is TGCGCCAGCAAAGGAAATGGGGAGGCCAAAAACATTCAGTACTTC. Its protein product is CASKGNGEAKNIQYF.

This clone was recorded once. The chain links TRBV21-1 to TRBJ2-1; the D call TRBD1 from the table was never checked on the DNA. TRBV21-1 is a pseudogene locus. CDR3 length: 16 amino acids. The CDR3 reads CASSTLRGPPFHEQFF. DNA of the CDR3: TGTGCCAGCAGCACCCTTAGGGGGCCCCCTTTTCATGAGCAGTTCTTC.

The rearrangement joins TRBV5-5 to TRBJ1-1, with a weak D call TRBD1 (5 bases). In germline, CDR1 is SGHKS, CDR2 YYEKEE (reference sequence). The CDR3 runs 12 residues. V was shortened by 5 bases and J by 7 bases, with 12 bases between the two germline ends. The CDR3 region has the DNA TGTGCCAGCAGTAGGGACCCTTATGAAGCTTTCTTT. Translated: CASSRDPYEAFF.

This chain uses TRBV7-9 with TRBJ2-7; 8 bases align to TRBD1. The CDR3 contains 15 residues. Per germline, CDR1 SEHNR and CDR2 FQNEAQ (reference sequence). The ends lost 5 bases at V and 1 base at J; junction bases unmatched: 7. CDR3 bases: TGTGCCAGCAGCCTAGGACAGGGCCGGTCCTACGAGCAGTACTTC. Translated: CASSLGQGRSYEQYF.

This rearrangement joins TRBV9 to TRBJ2-1, with TRBD2 as a possible D gene (5 bases). Germline values: CDR1 SGDLS, CDR2 YYNGEE. The CDR3 consists of 18 residues. Trimming left V 0 bases short and J 8 bases short, with 24 bases between. Here the CDR3 reads CASSVVSNGLALPDEQFF. In nucleotides, the CDR3 is TGTGCCAGCAGCGTAGTTAGCAACGGACTCGCCTTACCGGATGAGCAGTTCTTC.

This clone has only a few counts. The V gene is TRBV15, the J gene TRBJ1-5; D remains unclear. Trimming stripped 1 base from V and 1 base from J, with 8 bases between. The CDR3 is 15 amino acids. Germline CDR1 and CDR2: LNHNV and YYDKDF (reference sequence). In nucleotides, the CDR3 is TGTGCCACCAGCAGAGGAAAGTTGAGCAATCAGCCCCAGCATTTT. Its protein is CATSRGKLSNQPQHF. Full variable domain (missing parts from reference TRBV15 and TRBJ1-5): DAMVIQNPRYQVTQFGKPVTLSCSQTLNHNVMYWYQQKSSQAPKLLFHYYDKDFNNEADTPDNFQSRRPNTSFCFLDIRSPGLGDTAMYLCATSRGKLSNQPQHFGDGTRLSIL.

The chain couples TRBV4-1 to TRBJ2-7; possible D gene TRBD1, 6 bases. V was trimmed by 3 bases and J by 4 bases, leaving 10 bases between them. The CDR3 totals 13 residues. Looked up from germline, CDR1 is MGHRA and CDR2 is YSYEKL. The CDR3: CASSHTGMYEQYF. The CDR3 region has the DNA TGCGCCAGCAGCCACACAGGGATGTACGAGCAGTACTTC.